This T cell receptor (beta chain) was identified in a study of T cells in Graves' hyperthyroidism and ophthalmopathy. Researchers amplified the TCR beta CDR3 regions from RNA transcripts. Using the HTBI primer set, a first-round RT-PCR was run on the TCR CDR3. TCRdb reprocessed the multiplex PCR reads via MiXCR and lists one record per CDR3 protein. Among around 350,000 distinct CDR3 sequences listed, 15% to 20% were seen once. The table lists this clonotype with a few counts. With 2 bases removed from V and 3 bases from J, the gap between germline ends came to 11 bases. CDR1 and CDR2 from the germline V gene are KGHSH and LQKENI. This CDR3 comprises 15 residues.

V is TRBV18 and J is TRBJ1-5; possible D gene TRBD1, 6 bases. The sequenced material came from blood. This TCR was recovered from a woman younger than 35 with Graves' hyperthyroidism. The CDR3 loop reads CASSPVQGLNQPQHF. The CDR3 DNA sequence: TGTGCCAGCTCACCAGTTCAGGGGCTCAATCAGCCCCAGCATTTT.